This T cell receptor beta chain was captured in a study of control samples from healthy donors and cancer patients. Measured with immunoSEQ multiplex PCR; TCRdb has only the in-frame clones, and not every one. The sample consists of around 150,000 clones, around 86% of them appearing once. Germline CDR1 is SGHTA and CDR2 is FQGNSA. Unmatched junction bases numbered 10, after V lost 5 bases and J lost 7 bases. The CDR3 is 15 amino acids. The sequenced material came from blood. The clonotype comes from a man aged 30-40 years in good health. The rearrangement joins TRBV7-2 to TRBJ2-7; 11 nucleotides align to TRBD1. CDR3 region: CASSQTGTGGREQYF. In DNA, the CDR3 is TGTGCCAGCAGCCAAACCGGGACAGGGGGGCGGGAGCAGTACTTC.